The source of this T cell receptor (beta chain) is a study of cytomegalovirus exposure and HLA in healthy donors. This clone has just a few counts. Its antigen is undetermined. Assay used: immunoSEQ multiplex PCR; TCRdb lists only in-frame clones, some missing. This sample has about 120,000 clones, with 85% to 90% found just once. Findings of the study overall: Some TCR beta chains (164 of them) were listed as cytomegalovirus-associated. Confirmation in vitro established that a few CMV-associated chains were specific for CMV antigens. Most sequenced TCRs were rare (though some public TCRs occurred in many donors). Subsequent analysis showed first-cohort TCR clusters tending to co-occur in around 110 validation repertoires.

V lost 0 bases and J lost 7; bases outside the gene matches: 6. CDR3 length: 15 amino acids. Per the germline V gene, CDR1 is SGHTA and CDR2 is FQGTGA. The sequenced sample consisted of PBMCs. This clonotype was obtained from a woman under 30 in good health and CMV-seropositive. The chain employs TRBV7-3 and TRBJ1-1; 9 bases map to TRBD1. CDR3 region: CASSLTRDRVDEAFF. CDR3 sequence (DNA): TGTGCCAGCAGCTTAACGAGGGACAGGGTGGATGAAGCTTTCTTT.